The clone carrying this T cell receptor beta chain was counted at least ten times. The entry originates in a study of T cells in Graves' hyperthyroidism and ophthalmopathy. Germline CDR1 is DFQATT and CDR2 is SNEGSKA (reference sequence). Between the trimmed V and J ends, which lost 4 bases and 4 bases, there was a span of 17 bases. The CDR3 contains 14 residues. TCR beta CDR3 regions were amplified from RNA transcripts. TCR CDR3 regions were first amplified by RT-PCR with HTBI primers. One entry per CDR3 protein results from TCRdb running MiXCR on the multiplex PCR reads. Of approximately 610,000 distinct CDR3 sequences listed, roughly 14% are singletons.

This clonotype originated in a woman aged 35 to 49 with Graves' ophthalmopathy. The chain carries TRBV20-1 and TRBJ2-7; TRBD2 might be the D (5 bases). Sequencing was carried out using blood. CDR3 in DNA: TGCAGTGCTAACTATCCGGGAATGAGATACGAGCAGTACTTC. This gives the protein CSANYPGMRYEQYF.